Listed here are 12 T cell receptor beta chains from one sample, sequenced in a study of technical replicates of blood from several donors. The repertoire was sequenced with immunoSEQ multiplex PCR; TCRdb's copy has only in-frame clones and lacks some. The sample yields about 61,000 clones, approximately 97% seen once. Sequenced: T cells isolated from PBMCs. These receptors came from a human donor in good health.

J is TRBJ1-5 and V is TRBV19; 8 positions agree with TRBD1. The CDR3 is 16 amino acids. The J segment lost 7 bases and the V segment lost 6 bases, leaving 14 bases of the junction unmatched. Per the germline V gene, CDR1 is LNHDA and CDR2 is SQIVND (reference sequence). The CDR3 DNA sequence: TGTGCCAGTAGCACTAGATCTACAGGGGGAGGACAGCCCCAGCATTTT. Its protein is CASSTRSTGGGQPQHF.

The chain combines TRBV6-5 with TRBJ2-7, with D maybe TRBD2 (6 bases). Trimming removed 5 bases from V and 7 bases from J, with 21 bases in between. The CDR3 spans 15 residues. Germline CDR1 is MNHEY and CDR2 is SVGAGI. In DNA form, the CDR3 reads TGTGCCAGCAGTCCGGGGAGGCCAGTGCTTTCAGAGCAGTACTTC. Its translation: CASSPGRPVLSEQYF.

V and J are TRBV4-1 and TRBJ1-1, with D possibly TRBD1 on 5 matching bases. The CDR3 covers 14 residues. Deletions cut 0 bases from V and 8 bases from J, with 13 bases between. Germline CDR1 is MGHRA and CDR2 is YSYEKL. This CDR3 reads CASSQEGGTSEAFF. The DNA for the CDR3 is TGCGCCAGCAGCCAAGAAGGAGGGACGTCAGAAGCTTTCTTT.

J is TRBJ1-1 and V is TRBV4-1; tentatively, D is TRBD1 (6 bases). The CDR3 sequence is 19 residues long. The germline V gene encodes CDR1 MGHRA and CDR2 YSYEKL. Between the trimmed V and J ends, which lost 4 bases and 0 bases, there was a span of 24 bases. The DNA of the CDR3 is TGCGCCAGCAGCCCAGGCATAATCTTAGGGGGTAGCCTGAACACTGAAGCTTTCTTT. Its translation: CASSPGIILGGSLNTEAFF.

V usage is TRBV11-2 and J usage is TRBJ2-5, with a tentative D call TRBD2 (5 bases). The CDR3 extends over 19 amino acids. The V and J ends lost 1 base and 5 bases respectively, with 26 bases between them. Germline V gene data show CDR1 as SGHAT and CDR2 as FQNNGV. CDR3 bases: TGTGCCAGCAGCTTAGCCTATCCGGTAGACCCGGGAATTGGGGAGACCCAGTACTTC. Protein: CASSLAYPVDPGIGETQYF.

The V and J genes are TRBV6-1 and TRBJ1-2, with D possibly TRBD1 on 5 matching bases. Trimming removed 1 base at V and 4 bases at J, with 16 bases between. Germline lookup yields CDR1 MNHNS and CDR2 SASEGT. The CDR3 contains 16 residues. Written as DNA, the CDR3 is TGTGCCAGCAGTGAAGACAGCAGAAGGGGTTTCTATGGCTACACCTTC. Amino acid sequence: CASSEDSRRGFYGYTF.

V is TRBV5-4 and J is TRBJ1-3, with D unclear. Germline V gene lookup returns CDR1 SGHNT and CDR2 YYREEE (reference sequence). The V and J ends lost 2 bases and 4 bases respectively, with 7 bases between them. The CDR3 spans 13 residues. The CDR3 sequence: CASSFNGGNTIYF. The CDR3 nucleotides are TGTGCCAGCAGCTTTAATGGCGGAAACACCATATATTTT.

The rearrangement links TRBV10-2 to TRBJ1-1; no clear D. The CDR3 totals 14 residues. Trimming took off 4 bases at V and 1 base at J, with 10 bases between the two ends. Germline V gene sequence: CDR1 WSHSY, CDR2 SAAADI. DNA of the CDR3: TGCGCCAGCAGTGGAAACATGGCGAACACTGAAGCTTTCTTT. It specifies CASSGNMANTEAFF.

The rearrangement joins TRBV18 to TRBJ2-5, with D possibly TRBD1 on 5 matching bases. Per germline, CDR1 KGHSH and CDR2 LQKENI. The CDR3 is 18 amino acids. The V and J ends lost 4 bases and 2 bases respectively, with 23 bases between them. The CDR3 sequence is CASSHESTSWQGQETQYF. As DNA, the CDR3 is TGTGCCAGCTCACATGAAAGTACCAGTTGGCAGGGACAAGAGACCCAGTACTTC.

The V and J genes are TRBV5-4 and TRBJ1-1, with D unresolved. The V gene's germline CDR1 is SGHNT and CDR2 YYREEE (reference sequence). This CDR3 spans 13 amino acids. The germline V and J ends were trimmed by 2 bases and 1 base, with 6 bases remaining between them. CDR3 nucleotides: TGTGCCAGCAGCTTTGGGCAGAACACTGAAGCTTTCTTT. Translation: CASSFGQNTEAFF. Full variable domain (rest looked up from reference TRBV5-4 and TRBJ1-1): ETGVTQSPTHLIKTRGQQVTLRCSSQSGHNTVSWYQQALGQGPQFIFQYYREEENGRGNFPPRFSGLQFPNYSSELNVNALELDDSALYLCASSFGQNTEAFFGQGTRLTVV.

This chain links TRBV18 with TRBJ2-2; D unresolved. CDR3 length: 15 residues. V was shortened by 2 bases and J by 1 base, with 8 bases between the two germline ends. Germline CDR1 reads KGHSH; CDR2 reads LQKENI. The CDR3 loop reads CASSPEMLNTGELFF. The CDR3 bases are TGTGCCAGCTCACCAGAGATGCTGAACACCGGGGAGCTGTTTTTT.

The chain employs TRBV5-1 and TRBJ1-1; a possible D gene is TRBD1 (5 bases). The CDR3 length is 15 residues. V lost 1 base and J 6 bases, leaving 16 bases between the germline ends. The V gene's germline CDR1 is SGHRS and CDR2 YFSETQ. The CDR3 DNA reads TGCGCCAGCAGCTTGCGGGGGGGAACGATCTCTGAAGCTTTCTTT. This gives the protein CASSLRGGTISEAFF.